A selection of T cell receptor beta chains follows, all from one sample in a study of blood T cell repertoires in COVID-19. TCRdb's table, derived via immunoSEQ multiplex PCR, lists solely in-frame clones and lacks some. Here the sample spans approximately 170,000 clones, roughly 80% being singletons. The material sequenced was PBMCs or T cells enriched from blood (not recorded which). The origin of the receptors is a woman aged 50 to 65 who had recovered from COVID-19. The CDR3 runs from the conserved cysteine through the conserved F or W. Fields, in order: D gene, clone size, J gene, V gene, CDR3 protein, CDR3 DNA. A D gene is named only where the DNA matches it firmly. Size values are once, few and many counts, or a class for expanded clones, and some rows have none.

D: TRBD1
size: -
J: TRBJ2-7
V: TRBV5-1
CDR3: CASSLAVGQASYEQYF
DNA: TGCGCCAGCAGCTTGGCCGTGGGACAGGCATCGTACGAGCAGTACTTC

D: TRBD2
size: -
J: TRBJ2-4
V: TRBV2
CDR3: CASMGGLAKNIQYF
DNA: TGTGCCAGCATGGGGGGGTTAGCCAAAAACATTCAGTACTTC

D: -
size: -
J: TRBJ2-7
V: TRBV27
CDR3: CASASEIYEQYF
DNA: TGTGCCAGCGCGTCGGAGATCTACGAGCAGTACTTC

D: -
size: -
J: TRBJ1-2
V: TRBV7-9
CDR3: CASSPDSSYGYTF
DNA: TGTGCCAGCAGTCCCGACAGCAGCTATGGCTACACCTTC

D: -
size: once
J: TRBJ1-1
V: TRBV4-1
CDR3: CASSQEAGSSTEAFF
DNA: TGCGCCAGCAGCCAAGAAGCGGGGAGTAGCACTGAAGCTTTCTTT

D: TRBD2
size: -
J: TRBJ2-1
V: TRBV4-3
CDR3: CASSQESGGPSNEQFF
DNA: TGCGCCAGCAGCCAAGAGTCGGGAGGGCCAAGCAATGAGCAGTTCTTC

D: TRBD1
size: -
J: TRBJ2-7
V: TRBV29-1
CDR3: CSVETGVEQYF
DNA: TGCAGCGTCGAGACAGGGGTCGAGCAGTACTTC

D: -
size: -
J: TRBJ1-1
V: TRBV5-4
CDR3: CASSLSGGNTEAFF
DNA: TGTGCCAGCAGCTTGTCCGGGGGGAACACTGAAGCTTTCTTT

D: -
size: -
J: TRBJ2-7
V: TRBV6-5
CDR3: CASSRGGASYEQYF
DNA: TGTGCCAGCAGCCGAGGGGGGGCTAGCTACGAGCAGTACTTC

D: -
size: -
J: TRBJ1-1
V: TRBV5-1
CDR3: CASSSGGGPFEAFF
DNA: TGCGCCAGCAGCTCGGGTGGAGGACCATTTGAAGCTTTCTTT

D: TRBD1
size: -
J: TRBJ1-1
V: TRBV18
CDR3: CASSPRTGGHTEAFF
DNA: TGTGCCAGCTCACCCAGGACAGGGGGACACACTGAAGCTTTCTTT

D: -
size: -
J: TRBJ1-6
V: TRBV27
CDR3: CASRPRDSPLHF
DNA: TGTGCCAGCAGGCCCAGGGATTCACCCCTCCACTTT

D: TRBD1
size: few
J: TRBJ1-6
V: TRBV19
CDR3: CASSVSGTGNSPLHF
DNA: TGTGCCAGTAGCGTCAGTGGGACAGGAAATTCACCCCTCCACTTT

D: -
size: -
J: TRBJ2-6
V: TRBV18
CDR3: CASSQGILGANVLTF
DNA: TGTGCCAGCTCCCAGGGTATACTGGGGGCCAACGTCCTGACTTTC

D: -
size: -
J: TRBJ1-4
V: TRBV6-5
CDR3: CATRTVFNEKLFF
DNA: TGTGCCACCCGGACAGTATTTAATGAAAAACTGTTTTTT

D: TRBD2
size: -
J: TRBJ2-2
V: TRBV5-1
CDR3: CASSRGLAVWNTGELFF
DNA: TGCGCCAGCAGCAGGGGACTAGCGGTATGGAACACCGGGGAGCTGTTTTTT

D: -
size: -
J: TRBJ1-3
V: TRBV7-9
CDR3: CASSLDVRASGNTIYF
DNA: TGTGCCAGCAGCTTAGATGTGCGGGCCTCTGGAAACACCATATATTTT

D: -
size: -
J: TRBJ1-1
V: TRBV10-3
CDR3: CAIRTMRTEAFF
DNA: TGTGCCATCAGAACTATGCGGACTGAAGCTTTCTTT

D: -
size: -
J: TRBJ2-5
V: TRBV24-1
CDR3: CATSESTTFQETQYF
DNA: TGTGCCACCAGTGAGTCGACTACATTCCAAGAGACCCAGTACTTC

D: -
size: -
J: TRBJ1-2
V: TRBV12-3/TRBV12-4
CDR3: CASSPQGMDGYTF
DNA: TGTGCCAGCAGTCCTCAGGGGATGGATGGCTACACCTTC

D: TRBD1
size: -
J: TRBJ2-7
V: TRBV18
CDR3: CASSSDRGLQYF
DNA: TGTGCCAGCTCATCGGACAGGGGGCTTCAGTACTTC

D: TRBD2
size: once
J: TRBJ2-1
V: TRBV19
CDR3: CASGLGIYNEQFF
DNA: TGTGCCAGTGGACTAGGTATCTACAATGAGCAGTTCTTC